A selection of T cell receptor beta chains follows, all from one sample in a study of T cell changes during pregnancy in multiple sclerosis. Using immunoSEQ multiplex PCR, the repertoire was profiled, and TCRdb retains in-frame clones only, with some absent. Found here are 25,000 to 35,000 clones, 92% of them singletons; the top ten hold 4.8%. The sequenced sample was peripheral blood, obtained in the first trimester of pregnancy. The source is a female donor in good health, enrolled as a control in a pregnancy study. Each CDR3 is given with its conserved first and last residue. D genes are given only for firm matches. Clone sizes are given selectively: once, few, many, or a class where the clone is expanded.

j_call clone_size v_call d_call cdr3_nt cdr3_aa
TRBJ2-1 NA TRBV5-1 TRBD1 TGCGCCAGCAGCTTTGGGGGGGACAGGGGGCCCTACAATGAGCAGTTCTTC CASSFGGDRGPYNEQFF
TRBJ2-2 NA TRBV7-5 NA TGTGCCAGAAGCCAACTAGAGAACACCGGGGAGCTGTTTTTT CARSQLENTGELFF
TRBJ2-2 NA TRBV5-1 TRBD2 TGCGCCAGCAGCTTCAGCGGGGGGGCCGGCGGGGAGCTGTTTTTT CASSFSGGAGGELFF
TRBJ1-3 NA TRBV15 NA TGTGCCACCAGCAGAGCGGGGAGGGGTTCCTCTGGAAACACCATATATTTT CATSRAGRGSSGNTIYF
TRBJ2-1 NA TRBV2 TRBD2 TGTGCCAGCAGGAGCGGGAGTCCCTACAATGAGCAGTTCTTC CASRSGSPYNEQFF
TRBJ2-7 NA TRBV28 TRBD1 TGTGCCAGCAGTCAGGCCGGGACAGGGAGTGAGCAGTACTTC CASSQAGTGSEQYF
TRBJ2-3 NA TRBV9 TRBD2 TGTGCCAGCAGTACTAGCGGAGGAGCCACAGATACGCAGTATTTT CASSTSGGATDTQYF
TRBJ1-1 NA TRBV9 TRBD1 TGTGCCAGCAGCGTAGGCCCAGGGGGGAACACTGAAGCTTTCTTT CASSVGPGGNTEAFF
TRBJ1-5 NA TRBV6-6 NA TGTGCCAGCAGTTATGAGTCAGGGGTTGGGAATCAGCCCCAGCATTTT CASSYESGVGNQPQHF
TRBJ2-6 NA TRBV12-5 NA TGTGCTAGTGGTTTGGGGGTAGCGTCTGGGGCCAACGTCCTGACTTTC CASGLGVASGANVLTF
TRBJ1-5 NA TRBV6-4 NA TGTGCCAGCAGTGACTCGGCCGGGTCAAGTCAGCCCCAGCATTTT CASSDSAGSSQPQHF
TRBJ2-5 NA TRBV5-6 NA TGTGCCAGCAGCTTGGTGGGGGCTCAAGAGACCCAGTACTTC CASSLVGAQETQYF
TRBJ1-2 NA TRBV27 NA TGTGCCAGCCGAGGAGAGGAGATCTATGGCTACACCTTC CASRGEEIYGYTF
TRBJ2-1 NA TRBV10-3 TRBD2 TGTGCCATCAGTGAGGGGCTAGCGGGATCTAGCTCCTACAATGAGCAGTTCTTC CAISEGLAGSSSYNEQFF
TRBJ2-3 NA TRBV7-2 NA TGTGCCAGCAGCTTAGGAGGCGGGTCCCGCACAGATACGCAGTATTTT CASSLGGGSRTDTQYF
TRBJ2-5 NA TRBV19 NA TGTGCCAGTAGTTTATCCGGGGGTTTGGAGACCCAGTACTTC CASSLSGGLETQYF
TRBJ2-7 NA TRBV7-9 NA TGTGCCAGCAGCCAGCACAGGGAAACCTACGAGCAGTACTTC CASSQHRETYEQYF
TRBJ2-5 medium-sized TRBV5-6 TRBD2 TGTGCCAGCAGCTTGAATGGGCGGGGGCAAGAGACCCAGTACTTC CASSLNGRGQETQYF
TRBJ2-7 NA TRBV7-9 TRBD1 TGTGCCAGCAGCTTAGCTACCGGACAGGGAACCTACGAGCAGTACTTC CASSLATGQGTYEQYF
TRBJ2-7 NA TRBV10-3 TRBD2 TGTGCCATCAGTGAGGCCCCGCCTAGCGGGGTCTCCTACGAGCAGTACTTC CAISEAPPSGVSYEQYF
TRBJ2-7 once TRBV5-4 NA TGTGCCAGCAGCTTGGCCGGGACACTATCCTACGAGCAGTACTTC CASSLAGTLSYEQYF
TRBJ1-1 NA TRBV4-2 NA TGTGCCAGCAGCCAAGTGGGGGGGGCGAACACTGAAGCTTTCTTT CASSQVGGANTEAFF
TRBJ1-1 NA TRBV5-4 NA TGTGCCAGCAGCTTGGTGGCCCCGGGGACTGAAGCTTTCTTT CASSLVAPGTEAFF
TRBJ2-2 NA TRBV7-2 NA TGTGCCAGCAGCTTAGAGATTGTGGGACAGAACACCGGGGAGCTGTTTTTT CASSLEIVGQNTGELFF
TRBJ2-7 NA TRBV4-3 NA TGCGCCAGCAGCCAAGGGCTCATTGGCGAGCAGTACTTC CASSQGLIGEQYF
TRBJ2-7 NA TRBV27 NA TGTGCCAGCAGTTTGTCTGAACCTAAATACTACGAGCAGTACTTC CASSLSEPKYYEQYF
TRBJ2-1 NA TRBV27 TRBD2 TGTGCCAGCAGTTTACGATTGCGGGAGCGTAACAATGAGCAGTTCTTC CASSLRLRERNNEQFF
TRBJ1-3 NA TRBV19 NA TGTGCCAGTAGTATTGATGCCGTGAGCTCTGGAAACACCATATATTTT CASSIDAVSSGNTIYF
TRBJ1-1 NA TRBV6-1 NA TGTGCCAGCAGTGAACTCGAGGGAAAGACTGAAGCTTTCTTT CASSELEGKTEAFF
TRBJ2-1 NA TRBV5-1 NA TGCGCCAGCAGCTTGGGTCAGGTTGTGGATGAGCAGTTCTTC CASSLGQVVDEQFF
TRBJ1-1 NA TRBV5-1 TRBD1 TGCGCCAGCAGCCCGGGACAGGGGGGGAGGAACACTGAAGCTTTCTTT CASSPGQGGRNTEAFF
TRBJ2-7 NA TRBV2 NA TGTGCCAGCAGTCCTGTTCCAGGGCCCCCCTACGAGCAGTACTTC CASSPVPGPPYEQYF
TRBJ2-7 NA TRBV11-2 TRBD1 TGTGCCAGCAGCTCACAGGGGGCCGCCTACGAGCAGTACTTC CASSSQGAAYEQYF
TRBJ1-4 NA TRBV19 NA TGTGCCAGTAGTATTAAGACAGAAAAACTGTTTTTT CASSIKTEKLFF